Detailed here is one T cell receptor beta chain. Germline CDR1 reads SGHTA; CDR2 reads FQGNSA. Trimming stripped 1 base from V and 3 bases from J, with 7 bases between. CDR3 size: 14 residues. The data were taken from a study of shared clonotypes between healthy human individuals. From CD4+ cells came CD45RA+ naive and CD45RA-negative memory subsets. Across several immunoSEQ plates, the genomic DNA of each subset was split evenly. Per the study methods: Filtering of immunoSEQ junctional sequences could not match full-length read filtering. Produced via immunoSEQ multiplex PCR; TCRdb's table is partial and in-frame only. The V and J calls and clone size were taken over from that table, and D and trimming were inferred from the DNA. Of approximately 1,500,000 clones in the sample, 95% to 99% were seen once.

This TCR came from a man aged 25 to 45 in good health. The chain has TRBV7-2 and TRBJ1-3, with TRBD1 as a possible D gene (5 bases). Specimen: naive CD4+ T cells sorted from blood. The subset here: CD45RA+ positively selected. DNA of the CDR3: TGTGCCAGCAGCTTAGTGGGGGGTGGAAACACCATATATTTT. It is translated as CASSLVGGGNTIYF.